This TCR beta chain emerged from a study of cytomegalovirus exposure and HLA in healthy donors. Study-wide findings and caveats: The TCR clusters that emerged in the first cohort tended, a later analysis found, to co-occur in the roughly 130 validation repertoires.

Germline loops: CDR1 SGHRS, CDR2 YFSETQ. Trimming left V 4 bases short and J 1 base short, with 3 bases between. This CDR3 has 12 residues. Produced via immunoSEQ multiplex PCR; TCRdb's table is partial and in-frame only. The data hold more than 110,000 clones, with roughly 88% observed a single time. Details on this clone: Antigen specificity is unknown.

V and J are TRBV5-1 and TRBJ2-1; no clear D gene. The sequencing input was PBMCs. This receptor was taken from a woman aged 18-35 years in good health and CMV-seropositive. DNA for the CDR3: TGCGCCAGCAGCCCTTCCTACAATGAGCAGTTCTTC. Its translation: CASSPSYNEQFF.